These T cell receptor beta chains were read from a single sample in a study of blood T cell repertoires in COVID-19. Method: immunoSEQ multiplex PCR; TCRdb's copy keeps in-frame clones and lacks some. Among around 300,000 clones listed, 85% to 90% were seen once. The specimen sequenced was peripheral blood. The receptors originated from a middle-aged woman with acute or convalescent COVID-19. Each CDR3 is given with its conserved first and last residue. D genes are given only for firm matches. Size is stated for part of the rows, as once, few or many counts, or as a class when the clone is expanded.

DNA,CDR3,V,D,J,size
TGTGCCACCAGCCCAGGGCGAGATGGCTACACCTTC,CATSPGRDGYTF,TRBV15,-,TRBJ1-2,-
TGCGCCAGCAGCCAAGTGGGTTTGACAGGGGACCGCTCTGGGGCCAACGTCCTGACTTTC,CASSQVGLTGDRSGANVLTF,TRBV4-1,TRBD1,TRBJ2-6,-
TGCGCCAGCCGGGACAGAGCTAATTCACCCCTCCACTTT,CASRDRANSPLHF,TRBV5-1,TRBD1,TRBJ1-6,-
TGTGCCATCAGGGGAGCGGGGGGAGGAAATGAGCAGTTCTTC,CAIRGAGGGNEQFF,TRBV10-3,TRBD2,TRBJ2-1,-
TGTGCCAGCAGCGCCACAACTTCAGGGGATGGCTACACCTTC,CASSATTSGDGYTF,TRBV7-3,-,TRBJ1-2,-
TGTGCCAGCAGCCCCCAGGGGGGTACTAATGAAAAACTGTTTTTT,CASSPQGGTNEKLFF,TRBV7-9,TRBD1,TRBJ1-4,-
TGTGCCAGCAGCAAGTCCAGGGGATCAAATGAAAAACTGTTTTTT,CASSKSRGSNEKLFF,TRBV27,-,TRBJ1-4,-
TGCGCCAGCAGCCAAGTGGGGGGTGAAGCTTTCTTT,CASSQVGGEAFF,TRBV4-1,-,TRBJ1-1,-
TGTGCCACCAGCAACGACGTAGCGGGGGGCCCGAATGAGCAGTTCTTC,CATSNDVAGGPNEQFF,TRBV15,TRBD2,TRBJ2-1,-
TGTGCCAGCAGCCTGTTGGGGACTGGGAGCAATCAGCCCCAGCATTTT,CASSLLGTGSNQPQHF,TRBV27,-,TRBJ1-5,-
TGTGCCAGCAGCTTAAGGCTAGCGGGGGTGGAGCAGTTCTTC,CASSLRLAGVEQFF,TRBV7-8,TRBD2,TRBJ2-1,-
TGTGCCAGCAGCTTACCAACGGGGGGGGCGCGGAAGCCCAACACTGAAGCTTTCTTT,CASSLPTGGARKPNTEAFF,TRBV11-2,-,TRBJ1-1,-
TGTGCCAGCAGCGGGGGGACAGTGCCCTACTATGGCTACACCTTC,CASSGGTVPYYGYTF,TRBV5-8,TRBD1,TRBJ1-2,-
TGTGCCAGCAGTGAACGCCCGGACAGTGAGCAGTTCTTC,CASSERPDSEQFF,TRBV6-1,-,TRBJ2-1,-
TGTGCCAGCAGCTTGGTCTGGGGGCAAGCAGATACGCAGTATTTT,CASSLVWGQADTQYF,TRBV5-6,-,TRBJ2-3,-
TGTGCCAGCAGCTTCTCCTTATCGGCCTATAATTCACCCCTCCACTTT,CASSFSLSAYNSPLHF,TRBV7-3,-,TRBJ1-6,-
TGCGCCAGCAGTCCTAGGACTAGCGGGGACGGGTCAGATACGCAGTATTTT,CASSPRTSGDGSDTQYF,TRBV10-1,TRBD2,TRBJ2-3,-
TGTGCCAGCAGCAAAGTCAGTCCAGCCTTACAGGGAGGGTACCATAGCAATCAGCCCCAGCATTTT,CASSKVSPALQGGYHSNQPQHF,TRBV21-1,-,TRBJ1-5,-
TGCGCCAGCCGAGTCATGGGGACAGGGGGCGACTATGGCTACACCTTC,CASRVMGTGGDYGYTF,TRBV10-2,TRBD1,TRBJ1-2,-
TGTGCCAGCAGCGGGCCGTGGACTAGCGGGAAGAACACCGGGGAGCTGTTTTTT,CASSGPWTSGKNTGELFF,TRBV5-4,TRBD2,TRBJ2-2,-
TGTGCCAGCAGAAACCACAGAGTCCCTAACTATGGCTACACCTTC,CASRNHRVPNYGYTF,TRBV6-5,-,TRBJ1-2,-
TGTGCCAGCAGTCCCTCCGGGGTGCCCCAGCATTTT,CASSPSGVPQHF,TRBV12-3/TRBV12-4,-,TRBJ1-5,-
TGTGCCAGCAGGTGTTCCCCTCCTAGATATTTT,CASRCSPPRYF,TRBV6-5,-,TRBJ1-3,-
TGTGCTAGTGGTTTTAGACTAGCGGGACACCAAGAGACCCAGTACTTC,CASGFRLAGHQETQYF,TRBV12-5,TRBD2,TRBJ2-5,-
TGCGCCAGCAGCTCCAGGACAGAGAACACTGAAGCTTTCTTT,CASSSRTENTEAFF,TRBV5-1,-,TRBJ1-1,-
TGTGCCAGTAGTGACAGGAATGAAAAACTGTTTTTT,CASSDRNEKLFF,TRBV25-1,-,TRBJ1-4,-
TGCAGCGGCCTCCGGGGGAACTATGGCTACACCTTC,CSGLRGNYGYTF,TRBV29-1,-,TRBJ1-2,-
TGTGCCAGCAGGTTGAACACTGAAGCTTTCTTT,CASRLNTEAFF,TRBV19,-,TRBJ1-1,-
TGTGCCAGCGGGGGGGTATATGAGCAGTTCTTC,CASGGVYEQFF,TRBV27,TRBD2,TRBJ2-1,once
TGTGCCAGCAGTCCCCCGCGGGGCCTGAGCACAGATACGCAGTATTTT,CASSPPRGLSTDTQYF,TRBV27,-,TRBJ2-3,-
TGTGCCAGCAGCTTGGGGGGGCCGGTCACCGGGGAGCTGTTTTTT,CASSLGGPVTGELFF,TRBV7-6,-,TRBJ2-2,-
TGCGCCAGCAAGGGACTAGCGGGGGGGCGGGATGAGCAGTTCTTC,CASKGLAGGRDEQFF,TRBV10-2,TRBD2,TRBJ2-1,-
TGTGCCAGCAGCTTAGGTCTCGGCGGGGGGGCTCAAGAGACCCAGTACTTC,CASSLGLGGGAQETQYF,TRBV11-3,TRBD2,TRBJ2-5,once
TGTGCCAGCAGTGAAAGTCTGAGCGAAAAACTGTTTTTT,CASSESLSEKLFF,TRBV6-1,-,TRBJ1-4,-
TGCGCCAGCAGCTCCGCCCCGGACAGGGTGTACACCGGGGAGCTGTTTTTT,CASSSAPDRVYTGELFF,TRBV5-1,TRBD1,TRBJ2-2,-
TGTGCCTGGAACCCACACAGCCCAGGGGATGGCTACACCTTC,CAWNPHSPGDGYTF,TRBV30,-,TRBJ1-2,-
TGTGCCAGCAGGGACTCTCCACTCACAGATACGCAGTATTTT,CASRDSPLTDTQYF,TRBV2,-,TRBJ2-3,-